This TCR beta chain was documented in a study of regulatory T cells in long-lasting Graves disease (dated by TCRdb to 2020 to 2022). Looking at the study overall: Patients with newly diagnosed Graves' disease had been on antithyroid drugs for under 3 months. This study used TCR sequencing and RNA sequencing of peripheral blood to compare persistent Graves' disease patients against newly diagnosed Graves' disease patients. A total of roughly 35 samples were covered by TCR sequencing, comprising around 13 persistent and roughly 20 newly diagnosed Graves' disease patients. The study was registered as a clinical trial and conducted in China. Overall study results and their limits: The small sample size was acknowledged by the authors as a limitation that may reduce accuracy. Compared with newly diagnosed patients, persistent Graves' disease patients had lower TCR Shannon entropy and fewer highly expanded clones, which suggests clonal expansion. A larger number of public clonotypes was shared among persistent patients (over 2,500) than among newly diagnosed patients (approximately 1,000). Sequencing and analysis were limited to the TCR beta chain. Preferential use of TRBV28, TRBJ1-2 and TRBJ2-5 was observed in persistent disease, whereas TRBV20-1 and TRBJ2-1 were favored in newly diagnosed disease. Peripheral blood alone was examined, since thyroid tissue, which constituted the primary lesion, could not be accessed.

The time point label on this specimen signifies: newly diagnosed GD, antithyroid drugs for less than 3 months. For both TCR sequencing and RNA sequencing, RNA was extracted from PBMCs using TRIzol. Graves' disease was diagnosed according to American Thyroid Association guidelines. Patients were recruited from an endocrinology department in Xi'an, China. From each patient, 8 to 10 milliliters of peripheral blood was collected into an EDTA anticoagulant tube. Ficoll Paque Plus density gradient separation was used to isolate PBMCs, and no additional T cell sorting was done. An Agilent 2100 Bioanalyzer and agarose gel were used to assess RNA quality, and a NanoDrop 2000 was used to measure RNA concentration. The protocol used for the library was multiplex PCR. The sequencing machine was an Illumina HiSeq 4000. TCR beta libraries were built with iRepertoire HTBI primers and Arm-PCR amplification of CDR3 regions. Before sequencing, the PCR products underwent gel purification. For the original study's pipeline: Across samples, about 64 TRBV and 12 to 15 TRBJ segments were identified and used for gene usage analysis of CDR3 amino acid clonotypes. Filtered high-quality paired reads were merged into contigs using COPE and FqMerger. BLAST was used to align contigs to IMGT TRBV, TRBD and TRBJ reference genes, with CDR3 defined following IMGT. Highly expanded clones were defined as clonotypes with a frequency above 0.1%. Repertoire diversity was measured by Shannon entropy, and V-J evenness by the Gini coefficient. A clonotype was considered public if more than one individual shared it. TCRdb handled the public reads itself, with Q25 trimming in fastp and clone calling in MiXCR, and kept productive beta chains. For every CDR3 protein sequence, its rows merge into one entry that carries the most common genes and DNA. TCRdb, not the authors, supplied the V and J calls. In this sample the table shows roughly 220,000 distinct CDR3 sequences, 15% to 20% of which occur a single time. The ten largest account for roughly 23% of the sample.

The CDR3 measures 14 amino acids from cysteine to phenylalanine. CDR3 DNA only is kept here, 42 bases in frame from base 1. The V and J ends are trimmed by 4 bases and 0 bases, leaving 11 bases between them. The CDR1 and CDR2 encoded by the germline V gene (reference sequence) are DFQATT and SNEGSKA. This clonotype was found many times. There is no known antigen for this receptor. No per-base quality is available; no much larger clone lies one base away. This receptor was obtained from a female donor with Graves disease. The input for sequencing was peripheral blood mononuclear cells (PBMCs), taken at new diagnosis, from a patient treated with antithyroid drugs. This sequence uses TRBV20-1 and TRBJ2-3; TRBD2 is a possible D gene, resting on 6 matching bases. The sequence in DNA is TGCAGTGCTATGTTTGGGACTAGCACAGATACGCAGTATTTT. It specifies CSAMFGTSTDTQYF.